A selection of T cell receptor beta chains follows, all from one sample in a study of cytomegalovirus exposure and HLA in healthy donors. TCRdb's copy holds only in-frame clones and misses some; the assay was immunoSEQ multiplex PCR. This sample has 95,000 to 100,000 clones, with about three quarters found just once. The sequencing input was PBMCs. Receptors originate from a man aged 60 to 75 in good health and CMV-seropositive. Each CDR3 is given with its conserved first and last residue. Fields, in order: D gene, J gene, clone size, V gene, CDR3 protein, CDR3 DNA. D genes are given only for firm matches. Rows may omit the clone size; those that give it use once, few, many or a size class.

d_gene: -
j_gene: TRBJ2-3
abundance: few
v_gene: TRBV5-1
CDR3aa: CASSFTHAGDTQYF
CDR3nt: TGCGCCAGCAGCTTTACGCACGCAGGGGATACGCAGTATTTT

d_gene: -
j_gene: TRBJ1-1
abundance: -
v_gene: TRBV7-9
CDR3aa: CASSHGTPKEAFF
CDR3nt: TGTGCCAGCAGCCACGGGACACCGAAAGAAGCTTTCTTT

d_gene: TRBD1
j_gene: TRBJ2-6
abundance: few
v_gene: TRBV19
CDR3aa: CASSQTGTGANVLTF
CDR3nt: TGTGCCAGTAGCCAGACAGGGACTGGGGCCAACGTCCTGACTTTC

d_gene: TRBD1
j_gene: TRBJ1-2
abundance: -
v_gene: TRBV6-5
CDR3aa: CASSSETGVYGYTF
CDR3nt: TGTGCCAGCAGTTCCGAGACAGGGGTCTATGGCTACACCTTC

d_gene: -
j_gene: TRBJ1-1
abundance: once
v_gene: TRBV7-9
CDR3aa: CASSSPKGQNTEAFF
CDR3nt: TGTGCCAGCAGTTCCCCGAAGGGGCAGAACACTGAAGCTTTCTTT

d_gene: TRBD2
j_gene: TRBJ2-3
abundance: -
v_gene: TRBV30
CDR3aa: CAWRLAGGNTQYF
CDR3nt: TGTGCCTGGAGACTAGCGGGGGGGAATACGCAGTATTTT

d_gene: -
j_gene: TRBJ2-5
abundance: -
v_gene: TRBV5-6
CDR3aa: CASSRPMAGQGETQYF
CDR3nt: TGTGCCAGCAGCCGTCCCATGGCAGGGCAGGGGGAGACCCAGTACTTC

d_gene: TRBD1
j_gene: TRBJ1-3
abundance: -
v_gene: TRBV15
CDR3aa: CATSRDQGARGNTIYF
CDR3nt: TGTGCCACCAGCAGAGATCAGGGGGCGCGGGGAAACACCATATATTTT

d_gene: -
j_gene: TRBJ2-5
abundance: -
v_gene: TRBV6-6
CDR3aa: CASRNRVGETQYF
CDR3nt: TGTGCCAGCAGGAACAGGGTTGGGGAGACCCAGTACTTC

d_gene: TRBD1
j_gene: TRBJ2-5
abundance: -
v_gene: TRBV30
CDR3aa: CAWDLRDRGRETQYF
CDR3nt: TGTGCCTGGGACCTCCGGGACAGGGGGCGAGAGACCCAGTACTTC

d_gene: -
j_gene: TRBJ1-5
abundance: -
v_gene: TRBV30
CDR3aa: CAWSVGGHNQPQHF
CDR3nt: TGTGCCTGGAGTGTCGGGGGGCACAATCAGCCCCAGCATTTT

d_gene: TRBD1
j_gene: TRBJ1-6
abundance: -
v_gene: TRBV27
CDR3aa: CASSLRPRSGGRGERSYNSPLHF
CDR3nt: TGTGCCAGCAGTTTACGCCCTAGGAGTGGGGGCAGGGGGGAACGGTCCTATAATTCACCCCTCCACTTT

d_gene: -
j_gene: TRBJ2-4
abundance: -
v_gene: TRBV14
CDR3aa: CASSGNTRNIQYF
CDR3nt: TGTGCCAGCAGCGGGAATACTAGAAACATTCAGTACTTC

d_gene: -
j_gene: TRBJ1-2
abundance: -
v_gene: TRBV6-5
CDR3aa: CAIGRDGYTF
CDR3nt: TGTGCCATTGGGCGGGATGGCTACACCTTC

d_gene: TRBD1
j_gene: TRBJ2-7
abundance: -
v_gene: TRBV9
CDR3aa: CASSAGTGPLYEQYF
CDR3nt: TGTGCCAGCAGCGCAGGGACAGGGCCCCTCTACGAGCAGTACTTC

d_gene: -
j_gene: TRBJ1-3
abundance: -
v_gene: TRBV5-4
CDR3aa: CASSSNSGSGNTIYF
CDR3nt: TGTGCCAGCAGCTCCAACTCAGGGTCTGGAAACACCATATATTTT

d_gene: TRBD2
j_gene: TRBJ2-7
abundance: -
v_gene: TRBV28
CDR3aa: CASRLSGVQYF
CDR3nt: TGTGCCAGCAGGTTGAGCGGGGTGCAGTACTTC

d_gene: -
j_gene: TRBJ1-1
abundance: -
v_gene: TRBV27
CDR3aa: CASSFSQNDWSTEAFF
CDR3nt: TGTGCCAGCAGTTTCTCCCAGAACGATTGGAGCACTGAAGCTTTCTTT

d_gene: -
j_gene: TRBJ1-2
abundance: -
v_gene: TRBV25-1
CDR3aa: CASSEYWQGSTNGYTF
CDR3nt: TGTGCCAGCAGTGAATATTGGCAGGGATCCACTAATGGCTACACCTTC

d_gene: TRBD1
j_gene: TRBJ1-1
abundance: few
v_gene: TRBV5-1
CDR3aa: CASSRTGTGNTEAFF
CDR3nt: TGCGCCAGCAGCCGAACCGGGACAGGGAACACTGAAGCTTTCTTT

d_gene: -
j_gene: TRBJ2-7
abundance: few
v_gene: TRBV5-6
CDR3aa: CASSWQGYEQYF
CDR3nt: TGTGCCAGCAGCTGGCAGGGCTACGAGCAGTACTTC